This T cell receptor (beta chain) was recorded in a study of cytomegalovirus exposure and HLA in healthy donors. Overall study results and limits: There were a few CMV-associated chains whose specificity for CMV antigens was confirmed in vitro. It emerged from a later analysis that several of the most significant clusters appeared to be linked to common viral pathogens. The analysis excluded some indistinguishable V segments, including TRBV6-2 and TRBV6-3.

Amplification used 60 Vbeta primers and 13 Jbeta primers. The data were produced by immunoSEQ multiplex PCR, yet TCRdb's version contains in-frame clones alone and is incomplete. The repertoire consists of some 110,000 clones, with 78% occurring once and the leading ten covering 1.5% to 2%. With regard to this clone: Antigen specificity is unknown.

This CDR3 is built from 14 residues. Per germline, CDR1 SEHNR and CDR2 FQNEAQ (reference sequence). Germline trimming cut 4 bases from V and 4 bases from J; bases unmatched to any gene: 3. The sequence came from a woman in her 40s in good health and CMV-seronegative. The sequenced material came from PBMCs. The genes are TRBV7-9 and TRBJ1-2, with 10 bases that match TRBD1. CDR3: CASSWDRGAYGYTF. DNA of the CDR3: TGTGCCAGCAGCTGGGACAGGGGTGCCTATGGCTACACCTTC.